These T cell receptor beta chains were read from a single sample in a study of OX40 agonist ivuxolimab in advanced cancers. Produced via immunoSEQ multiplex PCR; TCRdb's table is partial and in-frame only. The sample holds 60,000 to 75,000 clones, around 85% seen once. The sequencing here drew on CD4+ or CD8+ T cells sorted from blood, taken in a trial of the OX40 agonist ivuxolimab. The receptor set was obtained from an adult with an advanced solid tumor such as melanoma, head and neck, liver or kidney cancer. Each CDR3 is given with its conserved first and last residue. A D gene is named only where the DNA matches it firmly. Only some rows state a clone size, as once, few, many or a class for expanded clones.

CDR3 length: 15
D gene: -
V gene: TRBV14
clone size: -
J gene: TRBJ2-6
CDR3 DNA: TGTGCCAGCAGCCTGACCACCTCCGGGGCCAACGTCCTGACTTTC
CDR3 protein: CASSLTTSGANVLTF

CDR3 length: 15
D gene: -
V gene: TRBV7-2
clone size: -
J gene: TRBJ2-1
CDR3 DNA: TGTGCCAGCAGCTTAGCGTTAACTAGCCTGTATGAGCAGTTCTTC
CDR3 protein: CASSLALTSLYEQFF

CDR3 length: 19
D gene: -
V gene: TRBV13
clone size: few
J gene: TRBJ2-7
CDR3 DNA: TGTGCCAGCAGCGTGTCTAATACCATGAAGAGTCCCCCCTCCTACGAGCAGTACTTC
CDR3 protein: CASSVSNTMKSPPSYEQYF

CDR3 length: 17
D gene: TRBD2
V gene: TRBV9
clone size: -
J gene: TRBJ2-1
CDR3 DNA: TGTGCCAGCAGCCGGGACTTAGCGGGGGGCCTATTGAATGAGCAGTTCTTC
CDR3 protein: CASSRDLAGGLLNEQFF

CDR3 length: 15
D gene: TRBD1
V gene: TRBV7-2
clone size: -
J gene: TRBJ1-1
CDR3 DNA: TGTGCCAGCAGCACCCGAACAGGGGGCTGGTCTGAAGCTTTCTTT
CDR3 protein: CASSTRTGGWSEAFF

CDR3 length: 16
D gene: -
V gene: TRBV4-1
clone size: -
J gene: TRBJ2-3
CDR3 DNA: TGCGCCAGCAGCCAAGTAAACTTGGTTAGCACAGATACGCAGTATTTT
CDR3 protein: CASSQVNLVSTDTQYF

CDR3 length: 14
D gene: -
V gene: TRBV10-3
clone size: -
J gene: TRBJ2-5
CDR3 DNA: TGTGCCATCAGTGATAATAAAGGCATGGAGACCCAGTACTTC
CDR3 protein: CAISDNKGMETQYF

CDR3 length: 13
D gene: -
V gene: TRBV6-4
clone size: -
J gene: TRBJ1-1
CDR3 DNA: TGTGCCAGCAGTGACAGGGGTAGCGCTGAAGCTTTCTTT
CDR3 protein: CASSDRGSAEAFF

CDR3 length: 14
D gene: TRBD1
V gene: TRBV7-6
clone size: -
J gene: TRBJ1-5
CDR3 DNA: TGTGCCAGCAGCCGACAGGGGAGAGGGTCGCCCCAGCATTTT
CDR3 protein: CASSRQGRGSPQHF

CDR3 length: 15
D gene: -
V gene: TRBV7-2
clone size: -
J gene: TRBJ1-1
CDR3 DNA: TGTGCCAGCAGCTACCTCGGGGCTCCGAGCACTGAAGCTTTCTTT
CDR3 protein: CASSYLGAPSTEAFF

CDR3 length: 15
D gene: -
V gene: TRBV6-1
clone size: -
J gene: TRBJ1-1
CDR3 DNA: TGTGCCAGCAGTGATTTTCCCCCCCGGGACACTGAAGCTTTCTTT
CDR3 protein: CASSDFPPRDTEAFF

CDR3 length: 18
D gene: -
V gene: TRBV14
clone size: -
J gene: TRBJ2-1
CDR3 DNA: TGTGCCAGCAGCCAAACGACCCAAAGCTTAGTAAAGGAGAATGAGCAGTTCTTC
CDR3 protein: CASSQTTQSLVKENEQFF

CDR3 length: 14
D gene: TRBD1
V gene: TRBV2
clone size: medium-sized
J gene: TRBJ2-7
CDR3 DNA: TGTGCCAGCAGGGGACAGTCACGCTCCTACGAGCAGTACTTC
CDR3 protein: CASRGQSRSYEQYF

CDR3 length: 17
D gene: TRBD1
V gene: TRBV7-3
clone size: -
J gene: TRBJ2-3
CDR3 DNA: TGTGCCAGCAGCTTAACGGCGACAGGGAGTGGATCAGATACGCAGTATTTT
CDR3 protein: CASSLTATGSGSDTQYF

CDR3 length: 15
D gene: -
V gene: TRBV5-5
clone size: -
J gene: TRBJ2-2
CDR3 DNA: TGTGCCAGCAGCTTGGTACAGGGCTTTTCCGGGGAGCTGTTTTTT
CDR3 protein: CASSLVQGFSGELFF

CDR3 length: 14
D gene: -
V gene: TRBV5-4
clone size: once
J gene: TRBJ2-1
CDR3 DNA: TGTGCCAGCTCAGCGGAAGGGGGGGCAAATGAGCAGTTCTTC
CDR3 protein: CASSAEGGANEQFF

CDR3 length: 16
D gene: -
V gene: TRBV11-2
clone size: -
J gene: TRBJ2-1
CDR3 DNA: TGTGCCAGCAGGCTTCGCGGGGGCATCTCCTACAATGAGCAGTTCTTC
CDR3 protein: CASRLRGGISYNEQFF

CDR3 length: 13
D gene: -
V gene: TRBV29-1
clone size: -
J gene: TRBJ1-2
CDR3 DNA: TGCAGCGTTGCCCCGACAGGCAACTATGGCTACACCTTC
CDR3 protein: CSVAPTGNYGYTF

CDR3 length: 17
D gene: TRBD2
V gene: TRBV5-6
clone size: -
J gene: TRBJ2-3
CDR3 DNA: TGTGCCAGCAGCTTGATTAACCTAGCGGGGGGCTGGGATACGCAGTATTTT
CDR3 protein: CASSLINLAGGWDTQYF

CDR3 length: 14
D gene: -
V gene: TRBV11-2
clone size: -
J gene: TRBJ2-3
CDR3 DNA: TGTGCCAGCAGCCCCCGACTTCACACAGATACGCAGTATTTT
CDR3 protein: CASSPRLHTDTQYF

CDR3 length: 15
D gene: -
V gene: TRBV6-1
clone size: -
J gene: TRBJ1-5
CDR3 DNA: TGTGCCAGCAAGGGACCGAATCGGGGCAATCAGCCCCAGCATTTT
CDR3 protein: CASKGPNRGNQPQHF

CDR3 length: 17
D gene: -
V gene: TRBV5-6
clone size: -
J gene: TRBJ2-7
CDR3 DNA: TGTGCCAGCAGCTTGGTACTCGGGGGCATATCTGGGAGCGAGCAGTACTTC
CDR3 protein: CASSLVLGGISGSEQYF

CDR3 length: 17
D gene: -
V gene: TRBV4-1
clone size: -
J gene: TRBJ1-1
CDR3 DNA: TGCGCCAGCAGCCAAGAGGGGGGGCGGAGAATGAACACTGAAGCTTTCTTT
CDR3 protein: CASSQEGGRRMNTEAFF

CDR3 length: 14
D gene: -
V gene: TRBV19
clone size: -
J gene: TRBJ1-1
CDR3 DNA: TGTGCCAGTAGCAGTACTTCAGGGATAACTGAAGCTTTCTTT
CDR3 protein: CASSSTSGITEAFF

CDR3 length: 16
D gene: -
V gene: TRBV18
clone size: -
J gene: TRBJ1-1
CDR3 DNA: TGTGCCAGCTCACCACCAAATGGGGGGGGCGGCACTGAAGCTTTCTTT
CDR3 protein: CASSPPNGGGGTEAFF

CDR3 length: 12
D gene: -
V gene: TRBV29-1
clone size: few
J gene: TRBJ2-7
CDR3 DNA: TGCAGCGTTGGGAGCGGCTCCTACGAGCAGTACTTC
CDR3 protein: CSVGSGSYEQYF

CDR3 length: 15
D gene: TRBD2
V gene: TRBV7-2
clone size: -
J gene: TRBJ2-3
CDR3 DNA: TGTGCCAGCAGCTTCCAAGCGGGGGGGACTGATACGCAGTATTTT
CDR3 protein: CASSFQAGGTDTQYF

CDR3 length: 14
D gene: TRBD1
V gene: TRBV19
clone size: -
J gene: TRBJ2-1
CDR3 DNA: TGTGCCAGTAGTATACGGACAGGGGGCTTTGAGCAGTTCTTC
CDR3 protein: CASSIRTGGFEQFF

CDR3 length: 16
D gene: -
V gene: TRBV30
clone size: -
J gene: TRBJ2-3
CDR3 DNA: TGTGCCTGGAGGTTCCAAGGCCGACGGTTTTGGGATACGCAGTATTTT
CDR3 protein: CAWRFQGRRFWDTQYF

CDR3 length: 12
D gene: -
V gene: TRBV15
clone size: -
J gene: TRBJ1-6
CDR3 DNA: TGTGCCACCAGCAGAGATGAGGGCGTACTCCACTTT
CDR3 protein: CATSRDEGVLHF

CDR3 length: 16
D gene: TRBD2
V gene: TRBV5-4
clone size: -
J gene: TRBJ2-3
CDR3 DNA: TGTGCCAGCAGCCCGCGACTAGCGGGGGGGCCAGATACGCAGTATTTT
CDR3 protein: CASSPRLAGGPDTQYF

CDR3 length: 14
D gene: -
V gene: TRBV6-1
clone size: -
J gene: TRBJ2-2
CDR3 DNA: TGTGCCAGTCGTTATGTGGAGAACACCGGGGAGCTGTTTTTT
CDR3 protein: CASRYVENTGELFF

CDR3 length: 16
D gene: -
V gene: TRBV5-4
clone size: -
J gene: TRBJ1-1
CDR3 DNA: TGTGCCAGCAGCAAGGGGGGAGGGACGGCAGGCACTGAAGCTTTCTTT
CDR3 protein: CASSKGGGTAGTEAFF

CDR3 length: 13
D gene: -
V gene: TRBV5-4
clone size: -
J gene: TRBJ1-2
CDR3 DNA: TGTGCCAGCAGCTACAATAGGGGGTATGGCTACACCTTC
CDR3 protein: CASSYNRGYGYTF

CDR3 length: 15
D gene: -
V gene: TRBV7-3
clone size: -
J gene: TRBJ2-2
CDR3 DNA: TGTGCCAGCAGCCAAGGGGGGCAGGCCACCGGGGAGCTGTTTTTT
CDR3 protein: CASSQGGQATGELFF

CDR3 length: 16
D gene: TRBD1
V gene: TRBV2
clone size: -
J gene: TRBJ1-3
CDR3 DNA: TGTGCCAGCAGTCGGGACAGAACCTTCTCTGGAAACACCATATATTTT
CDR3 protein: CASSRDRTFSGNTIYF

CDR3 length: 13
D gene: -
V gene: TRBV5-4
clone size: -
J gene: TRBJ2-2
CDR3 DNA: TGTGCCAGCAGCTTGCTTAGCGGCGGGGAGCTGTTTTTT
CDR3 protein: CASSLLSGGELFF

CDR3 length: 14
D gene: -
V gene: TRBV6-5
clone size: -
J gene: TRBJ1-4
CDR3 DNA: TGTGCCAGCAGTTCCGGGACGGGGAATGAAAAACTGTTTTTT
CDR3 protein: CASSSGTGNEKLFF

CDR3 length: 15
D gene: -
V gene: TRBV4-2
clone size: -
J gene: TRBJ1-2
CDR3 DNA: TGTGCCAGCAGCCAACCCGGGACCCTGAGTCGGAGCTACACCTTC
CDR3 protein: CASSQPGTLSRSYTF

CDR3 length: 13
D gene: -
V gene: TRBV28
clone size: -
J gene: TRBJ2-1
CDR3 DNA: TGTGCCAGCAGTTTATGGGGGCAGAATGAGCAGTTCTTC
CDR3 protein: CASSLWGQNEQFF

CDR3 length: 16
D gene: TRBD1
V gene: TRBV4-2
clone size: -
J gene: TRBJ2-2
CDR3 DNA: TGTGCCAGCAGCCGGGGACAGGGGGCTGGAACCGGGGAGCTGTTTTTT
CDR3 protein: CASSRGQGAGTGELFF

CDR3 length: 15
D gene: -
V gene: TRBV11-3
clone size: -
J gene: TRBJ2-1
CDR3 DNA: TGTGCCAGCAGCTTACGGACAGCCTCCTACAATGAGCAGTTCTTC
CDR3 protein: CASSLRTASYNEQFF

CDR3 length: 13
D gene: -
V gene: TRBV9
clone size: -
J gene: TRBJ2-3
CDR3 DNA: TGTGCCAGCAGCCCCTACAGCACAGATACGCAGTATTTT
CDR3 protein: CASSPYSTDTQYF

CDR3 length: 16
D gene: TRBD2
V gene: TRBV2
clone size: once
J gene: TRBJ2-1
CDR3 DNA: TGTGCCAGCAGGACGGGGGGGACTAGCTCCTACAATGAGCAGTTCTTC
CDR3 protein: CASRTGGTSSYNEQFF

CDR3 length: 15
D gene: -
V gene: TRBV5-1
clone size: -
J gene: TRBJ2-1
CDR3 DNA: TGCGCCAGCAGCCCTGGGTCCTACTCCTACAATGAGCAGTTCTTC
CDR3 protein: CASSPGSYSYNEQFF

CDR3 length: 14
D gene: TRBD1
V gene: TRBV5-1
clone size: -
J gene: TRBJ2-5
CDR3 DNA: TGCGCCAGCAGCCTCACAGGGGGGAAAGAGACCCAGTACTTC
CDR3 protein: CASSLTGGKETQYF

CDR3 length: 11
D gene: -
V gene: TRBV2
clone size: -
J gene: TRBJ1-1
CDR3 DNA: TGTGCCAGCAGTGTTGTGGCTGAAGCTTTCTTT
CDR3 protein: CASSVVAEAFF

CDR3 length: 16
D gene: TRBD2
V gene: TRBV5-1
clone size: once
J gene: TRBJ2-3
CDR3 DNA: TGCGCCAGCAGCTTGGTTGGGGGGGGGATCACAGATACGCAGTATTTT
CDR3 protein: CASSLVGGGITDTQYF

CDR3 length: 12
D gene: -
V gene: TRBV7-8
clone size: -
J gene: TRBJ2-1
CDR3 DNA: TGTGCCAGCAGCAATACACGGAATGAGCAGTTCTTC
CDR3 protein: CASSNTRNEQFF

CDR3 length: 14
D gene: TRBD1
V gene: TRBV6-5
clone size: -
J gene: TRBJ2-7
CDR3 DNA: TGTGCCAGCAGAGAAGGGACAGGGGTTAATGAGCAGTACTTC
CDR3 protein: CASREGTGVNEQYF